The text below deals with one TCR beta chain. The target antigen is unknown. Using immunoSEQ multiplex PCR, the repertoire was profiled, and TCRdb retains in-frame clones only, with some absent. The sample has about 960,000 clones; 76% are singletons. This entry is derived from a study of shared clonotypes between healthy human individuals. General study findings and limits: Non-shared clonotypes had lower generation probabilities than those shared by all four donors.

CDR1 is LGHNA, CDR2 YSLEER, per germline. This CDR3 is built from 17 residues. V shed 8 bases, J shed 3 bases, and the junction held 13 bases outside the gene matches. The material sequenced was memory CD4+ T cells sorted from blood. Documented subset: CD45RA-negative fraction. The V call is TRBV4-3, the J call TRBJ1-2; TRBD1 aligns across 12 bases. The TCR sequence derives from a man aged 18 to 30 in good health. CDR3 bases: TGCGCCAGCGCGAAAACTAGGGGACAGGGGGCCCACTATGGCTACACCTTC. It codes for CASAKTRGQGAHYGYTF.